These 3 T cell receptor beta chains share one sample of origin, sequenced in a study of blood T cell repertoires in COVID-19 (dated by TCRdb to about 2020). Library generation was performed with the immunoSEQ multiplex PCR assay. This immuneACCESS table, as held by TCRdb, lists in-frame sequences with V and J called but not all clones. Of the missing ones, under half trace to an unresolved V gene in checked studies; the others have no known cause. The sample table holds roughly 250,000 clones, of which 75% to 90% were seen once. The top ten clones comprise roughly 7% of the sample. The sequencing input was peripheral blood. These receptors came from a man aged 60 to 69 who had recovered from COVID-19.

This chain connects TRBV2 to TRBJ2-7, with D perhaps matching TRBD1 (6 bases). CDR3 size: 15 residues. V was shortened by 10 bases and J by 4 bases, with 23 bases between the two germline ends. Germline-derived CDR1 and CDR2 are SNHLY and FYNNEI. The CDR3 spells CAIRQWQGQGYEQYF. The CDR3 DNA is TGTGCCATAAGACAGTGGCAGGGGCAAGGTTACGAGCAGTACTTC.

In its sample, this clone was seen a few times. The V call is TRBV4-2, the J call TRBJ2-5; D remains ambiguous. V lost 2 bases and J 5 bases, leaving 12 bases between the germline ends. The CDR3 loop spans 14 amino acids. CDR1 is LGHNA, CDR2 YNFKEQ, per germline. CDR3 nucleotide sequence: TGTGCCAGCAGCCAACCCACCGGTTCGGAGACCCAGTACTTC. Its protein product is CASSQPTGSETQYF.

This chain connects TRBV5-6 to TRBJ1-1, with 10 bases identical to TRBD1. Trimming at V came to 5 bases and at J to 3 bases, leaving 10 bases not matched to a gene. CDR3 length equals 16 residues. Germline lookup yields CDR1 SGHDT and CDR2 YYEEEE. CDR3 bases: TGTGCCAGCAGAAGGACAGGGGGGTCCTTGGACACTGAAGCTTTCTTT. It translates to CASRRTGGSLDTEAFF. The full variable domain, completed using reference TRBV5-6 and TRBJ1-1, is DAGVTQSPTHLIKTRGQQVTLRCSPKSGHDTVSWYQQALGQGPQFIFQYYEEEERQRGNFPDRFSGHQFPNYSSELNVNALLLGDSALYLCASRRTGGSLDTEAFFGQGTRLTVV.